This TCR beta chain is from a study of T cells in Graves' hyperthyroidism and ophthalmopathy. In patients aged 18 to 65, hyperthyroidism was newly diagnosed, with duration under 2 months. Clinical symptoms, serum thyroxine, TRAb, thyroid ultrasound and orbital computed tomography informed diagnoses. Study-wide results and caveats: The model's output predicted ophthalmopathy at a median of 6.5 months prior to onset.

The germline V gene encodes CDR1 LGHDT and CDR2 YNNKEL (reference sequence). The V and J ends lost 4 bases and 4 bases respectively, with 17 bases between them. This CDR3 spans 16 amino acids. It was RNA transcripts that yielded the amplified TCR beta CDR3 regions. In the first-round RT-PCR of the TCR CDR3, the HTBI primer set was used. TCRdb reanalysed the multiplex PCR reads using MiXCR and keeps one entry per CDR3 protein. The data hold under 700,000 distinct CDR3 sequences, with 16% observed a single time. This clonotype has ten or more counts. Its antigen is undetermined. The source material was blood. This receptor was taken from a young woman with Graves' hyperthyroidism. V gene TRBV3-1 combines with J gene TRBJ1-3; a weak D match, TRBD1 (5 bases). CDR3 coding DNA: TGTGCCAGCAGCCTATCCGACCAGGGATTCGGAAACACCATATATTTT. Translating gives CASSLSDQGFGNTIYF. The full variable domain, rest sourced from reference TRBV3-1 and TRBJ1-3, is DTAVSQTPKYLVTQMGNDKSIKCEQNLGHDTMYWYKQDSKKFLKIMFSYNNKELIINETVPNRFSPKSPDKAHLNLHINSLELGDSAVYFCASSLSDQGFGNTIYFGEGSWLTVV.